The rows below give T cell receptor beta chains drawn from one sample of a study of blood T cells in healthy people across ages. MiXCR, applied by TCRdb to the 5' RACE reads, yields one record per CDR3 protein. Of under 2 million distinct CDR3 sequences in the sample, about 31% are singletons; the top ten hold over 9%. The sample taken for sequencing was blood. The source of these receptors is a woman aged 25 to 39 in good health. Both conserved end residues are part of each CDR3. A D gene is named only where the DNA matches it firmly. Clone size appears in some rows only: once, few, many, or a class for an expanded clone.

v_gene	abundance	j_gene	d_gene	CDR3aa	CDR3nt
TRBV6-1	NA	TRBJ2-3	NA	CASSEGQGRTNTQYF	TGTGCCAGCAGTGAAGGACAGGGAAGGACTAATACGCAGTATTTT
TRBV20-1	NA	TRBJ2-1	TRBD2	CSARAGRAMMNEQFF	TGCAGTGCTAGAGCCGGGAGGGCCATGATGAATGAGCAGTTCTTC
TRBV5-1	NA	TRBJ2-3	TRBD1	CASSSGQDTDTQYF	TGCGCCAGCAGCTCCGGACAGGACACAGATACGCAGTATTTT
TRBV20-1	NA	TRBJ2-5	TRBD2	CSASETSDGAQYF	TGCAGTGCTTCTGAGACTAGCGATGGTGCCCAGTACTTC
TRBV7-2	NA	TRBJ2-1	TRBD2	CVSSLGAGGYNEQFF	TGTGTCAGCAGCTTAGGAGCGGGGGGATACAATGAGCAGTTCTTC
TRBV7-3	NA	TRBJ2-1	TRBD2	CASSLGGGGPGEQFF	TGTGCCAGCAGCTTAGGCGGGGGGGGCCCCGGGGAGCAGTTCTTC
TRBV21-1	NA	TRBJ2-3	NA	CASSKEGGGTTDTQYF	TGTGCCAGCAGCAAAGAGGGGGGAGGGACAACAGATACGCAGTATTTT
TRBV30	NA	TRBJ2-2	NA	CAWTPTGTGELFF	TGTGCCTGGACCCCGACGGGTACCGGGGAGCTGTTTTTT
TRBV7-2	NA	TRBJ2-1	NA	CASSLAALVGVHEQFF	TGTGCCAGCAGCTTAGCGGCGCTAGTGGGAGTCCATGAGCAGTTCTTC
TRBV4-1	NA	TRBJ2-2	NA	CASSRQPGLAGPGELFF	TGCGCCAGCAGCCGCCAACCGGGACTGGCGGGTCCCGGGGAGCTGTTTTTT
TRBV2	once	TRBJ2-3	NA	CASSVARDTQYF	TGTGCCAGCAGTGTAGCAAGAGATACGCAGTATTTT
TRBV12-3/TRBV12-4	NA	TRBJ1-1	NA	CASSPFSENTEAFF	TGTGCCAGCAGCCCCTTTTCAGAGAACACTGAAGCTTTCTTT
TRBV11-1	NA	TRBJ1-4	NA	CASSSLDSNEKLFF	TGTGCCAGCAGCTCTCTCGACAGCAATGAAAAACTGTTTTTT
TRBV3-1	NA	TRBJ1-2	NA	CASSQSPGWVYGYTF	TGTGCCAGCAGCCAATCCCCCGGGTGGGTCTATGGCTACACCTTC
TRBV2	few	TRBJ2-3	NA	CASSEWPDTQYF	TGTGCCAGCAGTGAATGGCCAGATACGCAGTATTTT
TRBV6-4	NA	TRBJ1-2	TRBD1	CAPGTGRNSPYGYTF	TGTGCCCCCGGGACAGGGAGAAACTCCCCCTATGGCTACACCTTC
TRBV12-3/TRBV12-4	NA	TRBJ2-5	NA	CASSPRRLQQETQYF	TGTGCCAGCAGTCCTCGCCGACTCCAACAAGAGACCCAGTACTTC
TRBV6-6	few	TRBJ1-5	TRBD1	CASGKGGSSNQPQHF	TGTGCCAGCGGCAAAGGGGGCAGTAGCAATCAGCCCCAGCATTTT
TRBV27	few	TRBJ2-1	TRBD2	CASSPLLAGSYNEQFF	TGTGCCAGCAGTCCCCTACTAGCGGGATCCTACAATGAGCAGTTCTTC
TRBV20-1	once	TRBJ1-5	NA	CSARSGKSNQPQHF	TGCAGTGCTAGGTCGGGGAAGAGCAATCAGCCCCAGCATTTT
TRBV9	few	TRBJ2-7	TRBD2	CASSVGSSGDYEQYF	TGTGCCAGCAGCGTAGGTTCTAGCGGGGACTACGAGCAGTACTTC
TRBV4-1	few	TRBJ1-2	NA	CASSQDREAFYGYTF	TGCGCCAGCAGCCAAGATCGCGAGGCGTTCTATGGCTACACCTTC
TRBV15	NA	TRBJ2-7	TRBD2	CATSRDSGRGYEQYF	TGTGCCACCAGCAGAGATAGCGGGAGGGGCTACGAGCAGTACTTC
TRBV5-1	NA	TRBJ2-1	NA	CASSFDRAYNEQFF	TGCGCCAGCAGCTTTGACAGAGCCTACAATGAGCAGTTCTTC
TRBV11-3	few	TRBJ2-7	TRBD1	CASSLGVQGNYEQYF	TGTGCCAGCAGCTTAGGGGTACAGGGGAACTACGAGCAGTACTTC
TRBV2	few	TRBJ1-2	NA	CASKGDFNYGYTF	TGTGCCAGCAAGGGGGACTTTAACTATGGCTACACCTTC
TRBV5-1	many	TRBJ2-1	NA	CASSLGPQQEQFF	TGCGCCAGCAGCTTGGGGCCGCAGCAGGAGCAGTTCTTC
TRBV24-1	NA	TRBJ2-3	NA	CATSGPNPGDLTDTQYF	TGTGCCACCAGTGGCCCCAACCCCGGGGACCTCACAGATACGCAGTATTTT
TRBV6-1	NA	TRBJ2-7	NA	CASSERAGSISYEQYF	TGTGCCAGCAGTGAACGGGCAGGGAGCATTTCCTACGAGCAGTACTTC
TRBV27	NA	TRBJ2-5	NA	CASSLRYRTDQETQYF	TGTGCCAGCAGTCTCCGGTACCGGACAGATCAAGAGACCCAGTACTTC
TRBV11-2	few	TRBJ2-1	TRBD1	CASSELTGVPSNEQFF	TGTGCCAGCAGCGAACTAACAGGGGTACCTTCCAATGAGCAGTTCTTC
TRBV27	NA	TRBJ2-5	NA	CASSLSGGYTQETQYF	TGTGCCAGCAGTTTATCGGGTGGATATACCCAAGAGACCCAGTACTTC
TRBV7-2	few	TRBJ2-1	TRBD2	CASSKHPGGEQFF	TGTGCCAGCAGCAAACACCCGGGGGGGGAGCAGTTCTTC
TRBV20-1	few	TRBJ1-2	TRBD1	CSAKGDRDLHGYTF	TGCAGTGCTAAAGGGGACAGGGATTTGCATGGCTACACCTTC
TRBV20-1	NA	TRBJ1-5	NA	CSARISSDQPQHF	TGCAGTGCTAGAATTTCGTCCGATCAGCCCCAGCATTTT
TRBV3-1	few	TRBJ1-2	NA	CASSPTPERTGYTF	TGTGCCAGCAGCCCGACCCCCGAGCGCACCGGCTACACCTTC
TRBV4-1	few	TRBJ2-3	TRBD2	CASSPEGGGRGIDTQYF	TGCGCCAGCAGCCCAGAAGGCGGGGGGCGAGGAATAGATACGCAGTATTTT
TRBV20-1	few	TRBJ1-4	NA	CSALVPNMGEKLFF	TGCAGTGCTCTTGTACCCAATATGGGAGAAAAACTGTTTTTT
TRBV29-1	NA	TRBJ1-1	TRBD1	CSVGDRGLTEAFF	TGCAGCGTTGGGGACAGGGGTCTCACTGAAGCTTTCTTT
TRBV7-9	few	TRBJ2-7	TRBD2	CASSLPSSGVLDEQYF	TGTGCCAGCAGCTTACCGTCTAGCGGGGTCCTCGACGAGCAGTACTTC
TRBV5-4	NA	TRBJ2-7	TRBD1	CASSATRDRGHHEQYF	TGTGCCAGCAGCGCCACCCGGGACAGGGGACATCACGAGCAGTACTTC
TRBV2	NA	TRBJ2-5	NA	CASSDDGQFQETQYF	TGTGCCAGCAGTGACGACGGCCAATTCCAAGAGACCCAGTACTTC
TRBV4-1	NA	TRBJ2-3	TRBD2	CASSQAPFLAEDTDTQYF	TGCGCCAGCAGCCAAGCGCCCTTCCTAGCGGAGGACACAGATACGCAGTATTTT
TRBV5-5	NA	TRBJ1-1	NA	CASRRGAGPPEAFF	TGTGCCAGCAGGAGGGGTGCAGGTCCCCCTGAAGCTTTCTTT
TRBV7-2	many	TRBJ1-6	NA	CASSRSGPSMDNSPLHF	TGTGCCAGCAGCCGCAGTGGCCCGAGCATGGATAATTCACCCCTCCACTTT
TRBV29-1	NA	TRBJ1-2	TRBD1	CSVGGLRDREVYGYTF	TGCAGCGTTGGGGGACTAAGGGACAGGGAGGTCTATGGCTACACCTTC
TRBV20-1	few	TRBJ2-1	TRBD2	CSASRSGGSYNEQFF	TGCAGTGCTTCTCGGAGCGGGGGCTCCTACAATGAGCAGTTCTTC
TRBV20-1	few	TRBJ1-6	TRBD1	CSARDRTGPSPLHF	TGCAGTGCTAGAGATAGGACAGGGCCTTCACCCCTCCACTTT
TRBV27	few	TRBJ2-7	NA	CASSFVRTRGSYEQYF	TGTGCCAGCAGTTTCGTTCGAACCCGGGGATCCTACGAGCAGTACTTC
TRBV5-6	NA	TRBJ2-6	TRBD1	CASSYRGQGANVLTF	TGTGCCAGCAGTTACAGGGGGCAGGGGGCCAACGTCCTGACTTTC
TRBV5-4	NA	TRBJ2-5	NA	CASSLGLAQQETQYF	TGTGCCAGCAGCTTGGGGCTAGCGCAACAAGAGACCCAGTACTTC
TRBV11-2	NA	TRBJ2-7	NA	CASGLTDTSYEQYF	TGTGCCAGCGGCTTGACAGACACATCCTACGAGCAGTACTTC
TRBV5-1	NA	TRBJ2-5	NA	CASRGRGETQYF	TGCGCCAGCAGAGGAAGAGGAGAGACCCAGTACTTC
TRBV15	NA	TRBJ1-1	NA	CATSRDPLQGAFF	TGTGCCACCAGCAGAGATCCCCTCCAGGGAGCTTTCTTT
TRBV15	NA	TRBJ2-3	NA	CATSTELLPTDTQYF	TGTGCCACCAGCACCGAGCTCCTCCCCACAGATACGCAGTATTTT
TRBV9	NA	TRBJ2-1	TRBD2	CASSARGAGGLNNEQFF	TGTGCCAGCAGCGCCCGGGGGGCGGGGGGTTTGAACAATGAGCAGTTCTTC
TRBV20-1	NA	TRBJ2-4	NA	CSARDDRGTRDF	TGCAGTGCTAGAGATGATAGGGGAACAAGGGACTTC
TRBV5-1	NA	TRBJ1-1	NA	CASSVWTGGRTEAFF	TGCGCCAGCAGCGTCTGGACTGGGGGAAGAACTGAAGCTTTCTTT
TRBV12-5	few	TRBJ2-1	TRBD2	CASGLGTSGASEQFF	TGTGCTAGTGGTTTGGGGACTAGCGGGGCCTCTGAGCAGTTCTTC
TRBV6-5	NA	TRBJ2-3	TRBD2	CASVRTSGSLLISTDTQYF	TGTGCCAGCGTTAGGACTAGCGGATCTTTACTTATTAGCACAGATACGCAGTATTTT